Listed here is a single T cell receptor (beta chain). Which antigen it targets is not known. No base quality information exists; no much larger clone differs at one position. The sample is drawn from a study of control samples from healthy donors and cancer patients (dated by TCRdb to about 2020). From its cysteine to its phenylalanine, the CDR3 spans 14 amino acids. Left in the record is the CDR3 DNA by itself, 42 bases read in frame from the first base. Trimming at the junction amounts to 2 bases on V and 4 bases on J, and the germline ends lie 9 bases apart. CDR1 LGHNT and CDR2 FRNRAP were looked up in the germline V gene. Receptor libraries were prepared by the immunoSEQ multiplex PCR assay. TCRdb retrieved this table from immuneACCESS and kept in-frame rearrangements only. Not all clones are present; in checked studies, unresolved V genes account for under half, and no reason is known for the remainder. For this sample there are roughly 90,000 clones; approximately 91% appear just once. Together, the top ten hold roughly a tenth of the sample.

Material: PBMCs. The V and J segments used are TRBV12-5 and TRBJ2-1, with a weak D call of TRBD1 (5 bases match). The TCR sequence derives from a woman between 50 and 59 years old with colorectal cancer. DNA sequence: TGTGCTAGTGGTTTGAGACAGAATTACAATGAGCAGTTCTTC. Its translation reads: CASGLRQNYNEQFF.